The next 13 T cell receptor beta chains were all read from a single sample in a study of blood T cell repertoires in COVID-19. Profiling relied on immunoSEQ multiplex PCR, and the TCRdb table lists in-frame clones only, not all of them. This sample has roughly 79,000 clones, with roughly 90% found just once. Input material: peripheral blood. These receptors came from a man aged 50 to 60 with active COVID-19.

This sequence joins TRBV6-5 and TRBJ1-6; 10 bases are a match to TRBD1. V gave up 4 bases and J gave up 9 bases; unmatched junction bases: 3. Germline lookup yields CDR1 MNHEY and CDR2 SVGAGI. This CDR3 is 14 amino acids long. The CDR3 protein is CASSLGTGASPLHF. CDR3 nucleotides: TGTGCCAGCAGTTTGGGGACAGGGGCTTCACCCCTCCACTTT.

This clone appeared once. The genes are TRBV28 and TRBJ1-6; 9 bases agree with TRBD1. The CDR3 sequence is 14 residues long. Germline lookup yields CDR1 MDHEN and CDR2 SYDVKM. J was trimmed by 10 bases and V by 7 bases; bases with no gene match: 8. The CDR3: CASTPTGGLSPLHF. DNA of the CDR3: TGTGCCAGCACCCCAACAGGGGGCTTATCACCCCTCCACTTT. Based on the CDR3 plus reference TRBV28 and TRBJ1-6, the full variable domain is DVKVTQSSRYLVKRTGEKVFLECVQDMDHENMFWYRQDPGLGLRLIYFSYDVKMKEKGDIPEGYSVSREKKERFSLILESASTNQTSMYLCASTPTGGLSPLHFGNGTRLTVT.

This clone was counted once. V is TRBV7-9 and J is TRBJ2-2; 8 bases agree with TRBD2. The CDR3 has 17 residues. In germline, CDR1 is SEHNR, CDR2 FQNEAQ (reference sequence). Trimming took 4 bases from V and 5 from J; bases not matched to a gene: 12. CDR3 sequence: CASSYQLAGGGTGELFF. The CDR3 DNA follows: TGTGCCAGCAGCTACCAGTTGGCGGGAGGAGGGACCGGGGAGCTGTTTTTT.

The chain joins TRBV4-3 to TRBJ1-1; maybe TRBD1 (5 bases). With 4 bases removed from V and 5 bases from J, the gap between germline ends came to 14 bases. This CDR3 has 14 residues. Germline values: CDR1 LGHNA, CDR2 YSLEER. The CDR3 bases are TGCGCCAGCAGCCCGGGACTGATAGGGACTGAAGCTTTCTTT. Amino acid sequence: CASSPGLIGTEAFF.

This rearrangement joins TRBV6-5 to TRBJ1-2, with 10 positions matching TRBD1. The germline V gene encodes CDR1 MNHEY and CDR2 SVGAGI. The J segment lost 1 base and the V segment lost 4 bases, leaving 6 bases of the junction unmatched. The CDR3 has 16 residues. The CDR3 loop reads CASSSRGQGNNYGYTF. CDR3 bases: TGTGCCAGCAGTTCCCGGGGACAGGGGAATAACTATGGCTACACCTTC.

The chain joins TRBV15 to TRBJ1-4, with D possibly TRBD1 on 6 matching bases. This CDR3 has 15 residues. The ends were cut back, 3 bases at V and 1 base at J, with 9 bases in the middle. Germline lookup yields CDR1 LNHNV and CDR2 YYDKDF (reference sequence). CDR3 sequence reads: CATSRSTGTNEKLFF. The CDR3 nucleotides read TGTGCCACCAGCAGGTCGACAGGAACTAATGAAAAACTGTTTTTT.

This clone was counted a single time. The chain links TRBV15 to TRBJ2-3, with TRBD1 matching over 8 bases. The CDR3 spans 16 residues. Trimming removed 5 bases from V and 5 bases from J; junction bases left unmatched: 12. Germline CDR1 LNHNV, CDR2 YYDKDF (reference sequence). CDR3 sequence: CATSGRYGQGGDTQYF. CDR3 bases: TGTGCCACCAGCGGTAGATATGGACAGGGCGGAGATACGCAGTATTTT.

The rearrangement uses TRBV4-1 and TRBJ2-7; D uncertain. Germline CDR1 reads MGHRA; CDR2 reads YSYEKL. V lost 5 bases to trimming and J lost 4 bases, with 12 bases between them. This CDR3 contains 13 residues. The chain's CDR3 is CASSENSLYEQYF. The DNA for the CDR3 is TGCGCCAGCAGCGAAAATTCCCTATACGAGCAGTACTTC.

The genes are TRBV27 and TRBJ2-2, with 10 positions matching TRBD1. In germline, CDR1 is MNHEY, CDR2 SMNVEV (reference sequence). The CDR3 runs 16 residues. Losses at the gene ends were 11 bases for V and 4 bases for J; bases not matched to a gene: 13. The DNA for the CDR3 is TGTGCCGCAGCTTCCGACAGGGGGCTAGTCACCGGGGAGCTGTTTTTT. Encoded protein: CAAASDRGLVTGELFF.

In DNA form, the CDR3 reads TGTGCCAGCAGCACTAGCGGGGGGCCTTACGAGCAGTACTTC. Residues: CASSTSGGPYEQYF. This chain uses TRBV7-8 with TRBJ2-7, with 12 bases identical to TRBD2. V trimming: 5 bases; J trimming: 4 bases; junction bases outside the gene matches: 3. The germline gives CDR1 SGHVS, CDR2 FQNEAQ. The CDR3 covers 14 residues.

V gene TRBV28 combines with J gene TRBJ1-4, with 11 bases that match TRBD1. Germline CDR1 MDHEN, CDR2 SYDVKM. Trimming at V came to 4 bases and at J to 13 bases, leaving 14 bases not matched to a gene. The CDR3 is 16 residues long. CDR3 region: CASSYSRTGGLDGLFF. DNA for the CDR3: TGTGCCAGCAGTTACTCAAGGACAGGGGGCTTAGATGGACTGTTTTTT.

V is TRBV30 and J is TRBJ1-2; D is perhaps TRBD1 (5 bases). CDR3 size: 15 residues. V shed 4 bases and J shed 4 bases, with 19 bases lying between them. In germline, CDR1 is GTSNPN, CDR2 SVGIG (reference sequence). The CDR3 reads CAWNLRLTDPYGYTF. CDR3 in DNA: TGTGCCTGGAACCTCCGCCTGACAGACCCCTATGGCTACACCTTC.

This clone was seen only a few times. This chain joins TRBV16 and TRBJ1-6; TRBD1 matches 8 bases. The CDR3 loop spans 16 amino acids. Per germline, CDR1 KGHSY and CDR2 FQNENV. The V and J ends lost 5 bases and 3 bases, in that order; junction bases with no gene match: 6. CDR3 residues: CASSEAGTGYNSPLHF. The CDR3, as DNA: TGTGCCAGCAGCGAAGCCGGGACAGGCTATAATTCACCCCTCCACTTT. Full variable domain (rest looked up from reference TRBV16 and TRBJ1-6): GEEVAQTPKHLVRGEGQKAKLYCAPIKGHSYVFWYQQVLKNEFKFLISFQNENVFDETGMPKERFSAKCLPNSPCSLEIQATKLEDSAVYFCASSEAGTGYNSPLHFGNGTRLTVT.